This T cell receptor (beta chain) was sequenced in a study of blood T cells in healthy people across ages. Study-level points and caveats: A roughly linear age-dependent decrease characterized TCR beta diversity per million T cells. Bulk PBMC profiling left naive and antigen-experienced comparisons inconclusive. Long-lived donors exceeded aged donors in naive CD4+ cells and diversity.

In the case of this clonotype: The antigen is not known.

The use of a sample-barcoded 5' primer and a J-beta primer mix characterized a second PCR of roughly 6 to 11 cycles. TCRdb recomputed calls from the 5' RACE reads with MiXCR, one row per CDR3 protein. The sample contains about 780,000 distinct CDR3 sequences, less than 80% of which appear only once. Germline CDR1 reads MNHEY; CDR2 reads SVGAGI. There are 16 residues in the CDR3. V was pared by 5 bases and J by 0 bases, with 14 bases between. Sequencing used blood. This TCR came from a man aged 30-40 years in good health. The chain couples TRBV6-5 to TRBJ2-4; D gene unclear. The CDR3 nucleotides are TGTGCCAGCAGTCCCTTTTCCAGAGTAGCCAAAAACATTCAGTACTTC. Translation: CASSPFSRVAKNIQYF.